Listed here are 22 T cell receptor beta chains from one sample, sequenced in a study of T cell responses to AZD1222 COVID-19 vaccine. Method: immunoSEQ multiplex PCR; TCRdb's copy keeps in-frame clones and lacks some. The table includes around 160,000 clones, under 95% detected once. Sequenced material: peripheral blood, taken on day 0 of AZD1222 vaccination. Every receptor here comes from an adult in good health.

The rearrangement uses TRBV9 and TRBJ2-3; D might be TRBD2 (5 bases). In germline, CDR1 is SGDLS, CDR2 YYNGEE. V was cut by 0 bases and J by 3 bases, with 11 bases left in between. The CDR3 extends over 15 amino acids. Written as DNA, the CDR3 is TGTGCCAGCAGCGTAGATGTACTAGTAACAGATACGCAGTATTTT. This translates into CASSVDVLVTDTQYF.

The CDR3 is CASRQGKSYEQYF. CDR3 nucleotide sequence: TGTGCCAGTAGACAGGGGAAGTCCTACGAGCAGTACTTC. The chain uses TRBV19 and TRBJ2-7; TRBD1 matches at 7 bases. V dropped 6 bases and J dropped 1; count of bases not matched to a gene: 3. CDR1 is LNHDA and CDR2 is SQIVND in the germline V gene (reference sequence). CDR3 length: 13 residues. Looking up the rest from reference TRBV19 and TRBJ2-7 gives the full variable domain: DGGITQSPKYLFRKEGQNVTLSCEQNLNHDAMYWYRQDPGQGLRLIYYSQIVNDFQKGDIAEGYSVSREKKESFPLTVTSAQKNPTAFYLCASRQGKSYEQYFGPGTRLTVT.

The chain uses TRBV4-3 and TRBJ1-1, with D tentatively TRBD1 (6 bases). This CDR3 contains 14 residues. The germline V gene encodes CDR1 LGHNA and CDR2 YSLEER. Trimming took 0 bases from V and 8 from J, leaving 13 bases between them. CDR3 nucleotides: TGCGCCAGCAGCCAAGATCAGGGGCCGGGGGAAGCTTTCTTT. Encoded protein: CASSQDQGPGEAFF.

The gene calls are TRBV4-2 and TRBJ1-1; D is unclear. The ends were cut back, 5 bases at V and 6 bases at J, with 13 bases in the middle. Germline V lookup: CDR1 LGHNA, CDR2 YNFKEQ. This CDR3 is 13 amino acids long. In DNA, the CDR3 is TGTGCCAGCAGCACCCTTGGGAGCGCTGAAGCTTTCTTT. Its protein is CASSTLGSAEAFF.

The chain joins TRBV9 to TRBJ2-1; D remains unclear. CDR1 is SGDLS, CDR2 YYNGEE, per germline. The CDR3 totals 13 residues. Deletions cut 3 bases from V and 4 bases from J, with 8 bases between. CDR3 sequence (DNA): TGTGCCAGCAGCGCCCGACTTTACAATGAGCAGTTCTTC. Amino acids: CASSARLYNEQFF.

The V and J genes are TRBV20-1 and TRBJ1-1; D is possibly TRBD1 (6 bases). V dropped 3 bases and J dropped 3 bases, with 14 bases sitting between them. CDR3 length equals 14 residues. Germline V gene data show CDR1 as DFQATT and CDR2 as SNEGSKA (reference sequence). The CDR3 region is CSASKAGAYTEAFF. The CDR3 DNA is TGCAGTGCTAGTAAGGCAGGGGCCTACACTGAAGCTTTCTTT.

The V call is TRBV4-3, the J call TRBJ1-5, with D uncertain. V gave up 0 bases and J gave up 7 bases, with 16 bases separating them. The CDR3 has 16 residues. Germline CDR1 and CDR2: LGHNA and YSLEER. The CDR3, as DNA: TGCGCCAGCAGCCAAGATTTCGGTTCCCAGTGGCAGCCCCAGCATTTT. This codes for CASSQDFGSQWQPQHF.

The chain employs TRBV6-1 and TRBJ1-5; D is undetermined. This CDR3 spans 14 amino acids. V lost 0 bases, J lost 6 bases, and 9 bases lay in between. Germline loops: CDR1 MNHNS, CDR2 SASEGT. DNA for the CDR3: TGTGCCAGCAGTGAAGCTTGGGTGGGTCAGCCCCAGCATTTT. Protein product: CASSEAWVGQPQHF.

The chain employs TRBV18 and TRBJ1-3; the match to TRBD1 covers 7 bases. V shed 3 bases and J 0 bases; nucleotides not matched to a gene: 14. Germline CDR1 is KGHSH and CDR2 is LQKENI. The CDR3 contains 19 residues. CDR3 in amino acids: CASSPPFTSQGPSGNTIYF. CDR3 nucleotide sequence: TGTGCCAGCTCACCGCCTTTCACCTCACAGGGGCCCTCTGGAAACACCATATATTTT.

The V gene is TRBV3-1 (or the pseudogene TRBV3-2), the J gene TRBJ2-7; tentative D call: TRBD1 (6 bases). Germline V lookup: CDR1 LGHDT, CDR2 YNNKEL (reference sequence). Trimming shortened V by 7 bases and J by 0 bases, and 10 bases separated the two germline ends. CDR3 length: 13 residues. The CDR3 reads CASTRTDSYEQYF. The CDR3 DNA is TGTGCCAGCACCCGGACAGACTCCTACGAGCAGTACTTC.

This clone was counted only a few times. The J gene is TRBJ1-1, the V gene TRBV11-2, with D perhaps matching TRBD1 (5 bases). Germline lookup yields CDR1 SGHAT and CDR2 FQNNGV. The CDR3 extends over 15 amino acids. Trimming pared 2 bases from V and 0 bases from J, leaving 10 bases between. Here the CDR3 reads CASSLKRQLNTEAFF. In nucleotides, the CDR3 is TGTGCCAGCAGCTTAAAACGACAGCTGAACACTGAAGCTTTCTTT. Together with reference TRBV11-2 and TRBJ1-1, the CDR3 gives the full variable domain: EAGVAQSPRYKIIEKRQSVAFWCNPISGHATLYWYQQILGQGPKLLIQFQNNGVVDDSQLPKDRFSAERLKGVDSTLKIQPAKLEDSAVYLCASSLKRQLNTEAFFGQGTRLTVV.

The table lists this clone with a count of one. This sequence joins TRBV5-1 and TRBJ2-7; 15 bases are a match to TRBD2. CDR3 size: 16 residues. The germline CDR1 and CDR2 sequences are SGHRS and YFSETQ. The junction had 6 bases not matched to a gene; V was cut back by 2 bases and J by 6 bases. CDR3 residues: CASSLSGGLAGGEQYF. CDR3 coding DNA: TGCGCCAGCAGCTTAAGCGGGGGACTAGCGGGAGGCGAGCAGTACTTC.

The gene calls are TRBV6-2 or TRBV6-3 and TRBJ2-1; 10 nucleotides match TRBD2. This CDR3 has 16 amino acids. V shed 4 bases and J 4 bases; nucleotides not matched to a gene: 7. CDR1 is MNHEY, CDR2 SVGEGT, per germline. DNA of the CDR3: TGTGCCAGCAGTTTACTAGCGGGGCTTACTTACAATGAGCAGTTCTTC. This encodes CASSLLAGLTYNEQFF.

The V and J genes are TRBV7-9 and TRBJ2-1; 10 bases are a match to TRBD2. Germline V CDR1 and CDR2: SEHNR, FQNEAQ (reference sequence). The J segment lost 7 bases and the V segment lost 5 bases, leaving 8 bases of the junction unmatched. The CDR3 is 15 amino acids. CDR3 protein: CASSPRTSGRNEQFF. CDR3 DNA sequence: TGTGCCAGCAGCCCGCGGACTAGCGGAAGGAATGAGCAGTTCTTC.

V is TRBV6-2 or TRBV6-3 and J is TRBJ2-7, with a possible D match to TRBD2 (5 bases). Germline CDR1 reads MNHEY; CDR2 reads SVGEGT. V gave up 4 bases and J gave up 7 bases, with 11 bases separating them. The CDR3 runs to 12 residues. The CDR3 nucleotides read TGTGCCAGCAGTTTCGCCTGGGAGGAGCAGTACTTC. It is translated as CASSFAWEEQYF.

This chain links TRBV6-2 or TRBV6-3 with TRBJ1-2; 9 bases align to TRBD1. CDR3 length: 15 residues. The junction had 6 bases not matched to a gene; V was cut back by 5 bases and J by 2 bases. The germline V gene has CDR1 MNHEY and CDR2 SVGEGT. For the CDR3, the DNA is TGTGCCAGCAGTATCGACAGGGGGATGAACTATGGCTACACCTTC. Amino acids: CASSIDRGMNYGYTF.

V gene TRBV12-5 combines with J gene TRBJ1-2, with 11 positions matching TRBD1. V lost 5 bases, J lost 8 bases, and 4 bases stayed unmatched. The CDR3 is made up of 13 amino acids. CDR1 is LGHNT and CDR2 is FRNRAP in the germline V gene. In DNA, the CDR3 is TGTGCTAGTGGTCCGGACAGGGGGCAAGGCTACACCTTC. It specifies CASGPDRGQGYTF. Full variable domain (remainder filled in from reference TRBV12-5 and TRBJ1-2): DARVTQTPRHKVTEMGQEVTMRCQPILGHNTVFWYRQTMMQGLELLAYFRNRAPLDDSGMPKDRFSAEMPDATLATLKIQPSEPRDSAVYFCASGPDRGQGYTFGSGTRLTVV.

The V and J genes are TRBV4-2 and TRBJ2-7; no clear D gene. Germline loops: CDR1 LGHNA, CDR2 YNFKEQ. The V end was cut by 4 bases, the J end by 0 bases, with 19 bases between. The CDR3 is 17 amino acids. The CDR3 DNA follows: TGTGCCAGCAGCCGGACCGGCGAAACGGATAGCTCCTACGAGCAGTACTTC. It yields the protein CASSRTGETDSSYEQYF.

The chain employs TRBV6-6 and TRBJ2-5; possibly TRBD2 for D (6 bases). V was trimmed by 7 bases and J by 0 bases, leaving 15 bases between them. The germline V gene has CDR1 MNHNY and CDR2 SVGAGI (reference sequence). The CDR3 is made up of 15 amino acids. This chain's CDR3 is CASTLATEYQETQYF. The CDR3 nucleotides are TGTGCCAGCACCCTAGCGACGGAGTACCAAGAGACCCAGTACTTC.

The CDR3 region is CASSLDRNYGYTF. The CDR3 DNA follows: TGTGCCAGCAGCTTGGACAGGAACTATGGCTACACCTTC. The chain employs TRBV5-5 and TRBJ1-2, with D possibly being TRBD1 (5 bases). Deletions cut 0 bases from V and 2 bases from J, with 5 bases between. There are 13 residues in the CDR3. The V gene's germline CDR1 is SGHKS and CDR2 YYEKEE (reference sequence).

This chain links TRBV7-2 with TRBJ2-1; 7 bases map to TRBD2. This CDR3 comprises 14 residues. Looked up from germline, CDR1 is SGHTA and CDR2 is FQGNSA. The junction had 11 bases not matched to a gene; V was cut back by 9 bases and J by 6 bases. The CDR3 loop reads CASRRGRAPNEQFF. The CDR3 DNA sequence: TGTGCCAGTCGCCGAGGGAGGGCCCCCAATGAGCAGTTCTTC.

The genes are TRBV5-5 and TRBJ2-7; D may be TRBD2 (7 bases). This CDR3 spans 13 amino acids. Germline V gives CDR1 SGHKS, CDR2 YYEKEE (reference sequence). V was trimmed by 7 bases and J by 12 bases, leaving 23 bases between them. The CDR3 region has the DNA TGTGCCAGCCGACCCGGGGGGCAGCCCGGTTGGTACTTC. Residues: CASRPGGQPGWYF.